Below, one T cell receptor (beta chain) is given with its context. Its cognate antigen is unknown. A multiplex PCR was run with 60 Vbeta primers and 13 Jbeta primers. The table came from immunoSEQ multiplex PCR; TCRdb's copy has only in-frame clones and leaves some out. The sample has about 150,000 clones, approximately 70% seen once. The data derive from a study of cytomegalovirus exposure and HLA in healthy donors. Germline-derived CDR1 and CDR2 are SGHVS and FQNEAQ. CDR3 length equals 17 residues. The ends lost 2 bases at V and 2 bases at J; junction bases unmatched: 5. General observations from the study: Cytomegalovirus association was listed for 170 or so TCR beta chains. After further analysis at a later stage, some 15,000 TCR beta sequences were associated with HLA alleles at 0.05 false discovery rate. TCR beta chain V- and J-gene trimming was linked, in a later analysis, to a missense variant in DCLRE1C.

J is TRBJ1-3 and V is TRBV7-8; 11 bases fit TRBD1. This clonotype was sampled from a woman aged 55-70 years in good health and CMV-seropositive. The sample comprised PBMCs. The CDR3 DNA sequence: TGTGCCAGCAGCTTACCCGTGGGACAGGGGGCTGGAAACACCATATATTTT. It translates to CASSLPVGQGAGNTIYF.